Below, one T cell receptor beta chain is given with its context. Antigen unknown. These data come from a study of cytomegalovirus exposure and HLA in healthy donors. Regarding the study as a whole: About 90% or about 30% of the time was how often most TCR beta V segments were productive, according to an earlier analysis. A later analysis linked a missense DCLRE1C variant to TCR beta V- and J-gene trimming.

Germline V gives CDR1 MDHEN, CDR2 SYDVKM. V lost 6 bases, J lost 0 bases, and 8 bases lay in between. The CDR3 has 14 residues. Primers: 60 Vbeta forward and 13 Jbeta reverse. The protocol was immunoSEQ multiplex PCR, while the TCRdb copy is restricted to in-frame clones and leaves out a portion. This table holds fewer than 200,000 clones, roughly 75% found once. The rearrangement uses TRBV28 and TRBJ1-4; possibly TRBD1 for D (5 bases). The sequencing input was PBMCs. The receptor was isolated from a female donor in good health and CMV-seronegative. The CDR3 loop reads CASRGHATNEKLFF. The CDR3 nucleotides read TGTGCCAGCAGGGGGCATGCAACTAATGAAAAACTGTTTTTT.